The 19 T cell receptor beta chains listed next were all sequenced from one sample in a study of blood T cell repertoires in COVID-19. The protocol was immunoSEQ multiplex PCR, while the TCRdb copy is restricted to in-frame clones and leaves out a portion. Of about 220,000 clones listed, around four fifths were seen once; the top ten hold about 20%. Sequenced: peripheral blood. Source of these receptors: a man aged 25 to 40 with active or convalescent COVID-19.

The chain joins TRBV6-1 to TRBJ2-5; TRBD1 might be the D (6 bases). Per the germline V gene, CDR1 is MNHNS and CDR2 is SASEGT. V shed 0 bases and J shed 2 bases, with 10 bases lying between them. This CDR3 region has 15 residues. The CDR3 region has the DNA TGTGCCAGCAGTGAAGCGCCGGGGACACAAGAGACCCAGTACTTC. Its translation is CASSEAPGTQETQYF.

The V and J genes are TRBV29-1 and TRBJ2-1; 8 bases map to TRBD2. The CDR3 length is 16 residues. J lost 7 bases, V lost 3 bases, and 14 bases had no gene match. Germline CDR1 and CDR2: SQVTM and ANQGSEA. The CDR3 DNA follows: TGCAGCGTTGACCCGGAACGGCCTAGCGGGCTTAATGAGCAGTTCTTC. This encodes CSVDPERPSGLNEQFF.

The chain is built from TRBV15 and TRBJ1-5; D unclear. With 3 bases removed from V and 0 bases from J, the gap between germline ends came to 9 bases. The V gene's germline CDR1 is LNHNV and CDR2 YYDKDF (reference sequence). The CDR3 totals 15 residues. DNA of the CDR3: TGTGCCACCAGCAGGTACTTGAATAGCAATCAGCCCCAGCATTTT. This gives the protein CATSRYLNSNQPQHF.

Comment on this clone: The junction does not match germline at one end; this may be a read error. This chain connects TRBV5-1 to TRBJ1-1; possibly TRBD1 for D (6 bases). The CDR3 loop spans 14 amino acids. CDR1 SGHRS and CDR2 YFSETQ come from the germline V gene. The CDR3 DNA sequence: TGCGCCAGCAGCTTGGACAGGGTGAACGCTGAAGCTTTCTTT. It encodes CASSLDRVNAEAFF.

This chain uses TRBV19 with TRBJ1-1; tentatively, D is TRBD1 (6 bases). Trimming took 10 bases from V and 9 from J, leaving 9 bases between them. Germline V gives CDR1 LNHDA, CDR2 SQIVND (reference sequence). The CDR3 length is 9 residues. In nucleotides, the CDR3 is TGTGCCATCCGGGACAAAGCTTTCTTT. It yields the protein CAIRDKAFF.

V and J are TRBV4-3 and TRBJ1-5; maybe TRBD1 (6 bases). Per germline, CDR1 LGHNA and CDR2 YSLEER. The CDR3 sequence is 15 residues long. Trimming took off 3 bases at V and 1 base at J, with 10 bases between the two ends. The CDR3 loop reads CASSQGRGSNQPQHF. The CDR3 DNA reads TGCGCCAGCAGCCAGGGCAGGGGAAGCAATCAGCCCCAGCATTTT.

This clone was observed a few times. CDR3 DNA sequence: TGCGCCAGCAGTGAGAACCTAGTGACAGATACGCAGTATTTT. Translating it yields CASSENLVTDTQYF. This rearrangement joins TRBV10-1 to TRBJ2-3, with D uncertain. CDR1 and CDR2 from the germline V gene are WNHNN and SYGVQD (reference sequence). The CDR3 is made up of 14 amino acids. V was pared by 2 bases and J by 3 bases, with 9 bases between.

The V call is TRBV29-1, the J call TRBJ2-5; 12 nucleotides agree with TRBD2. There are 14 residues in the CDR3. The V and J ends lost 7 bases and 5 bases, in that order; junction bases with no gene match: 8. The germline V gene has CDR1 SQVTM and CDR2 ANQGSEA. CDR3 in amino acids: CSGLTSGSGETQYF. The CDR3 DNA is TGCAGCGGCCTGACTAGCGGGAGCGGGGAGACCCAGTACTTC.

This clone was seen just once. The chain employs TRBV13 and TRBJ1-4; D not resolved. The CDR3 totals 15 residues. Trimming took 0 bases from V and 6 from J, leaving 11 bases between them. Germline CDR1 and CDR2: PRHDT and FYEKMQ (reference sequence). CDR3 bases: TGTGCCAGCAGCTTAGGGGGAGGGCTCGATGAAAAACTGTTTTTT. Its translation: CASSLGGGLDEKLFF.

The genes are TRBV12-3 or TRBV12-4 and TRBJ1-2; D ambiguous. CDR3 length equals 11 residues. V lost 2 bases, J lost 10 bases, and 8 bases lay in between. The CDR3 DNA reads TGTGCCAGCAGTTTAATGGACTCCTACACCTTC. Translated: CASSLMDSYTF.

V is TRBV4-1 and J is TRBJ2-3; D unresolved. Trimming removed 8 bases at V and 4 bases at J, with 13 bases between. This CDR3 has 13 amino acids. In germline, CDR1 is MGHRA, CDR2 YSYEKL. The CDR3 spells CASRSRLADTQYF. The CDR3 DNA follows: TGCGCCAGCCGAAGCCGATTGGCAGATACGCAGTATTTT.

The rearrangement uses TRBV12-1 and TRBJ2-1; TRBD1 is the table's D call, not checked against the DNA. TRBV12-1 is a pseudogene. The CDR3 sequence is 19 residues long. CDR3 nucleotide sequence: TGTGCCAGCAGCTTCCTAGACAGGGGCCCTCAGTCTCCCTACAATGAGCAGTTCTTC. It codes for CASSFLDRGPQSPYNEQFF.

The V and J genes are TRBV5-1 and TRBJ1-2, with D uncertain. The V end lost 0 bases, the J end lost 3 bases, and 6 bases lay between the germline ends. This CDR3 contains 13 residues. Germline lookup yields CDR1 SGHRS and CDR2 YFSETQ. DNA of the CDR3: TGCGCCAGCAGCTTGGGGCAGGACTATGGCTACACCTTC. It encodes CASSLGQDYGYTF.

This clone was counted a single time. The rearrangement links TRBV5-4 to TRBJ2-1, with TRBD2 matching over 9 bases. CDR1 is SGHNT and CDR2 is YYREEE in the germline V gene (reference sequence). The CDR3 consists of 19 residues. The junction had 17 bases not matched to a gene; V was cut back by 3 bases and J by 4 bases. Here the CDR3 reads CASSSPGGSGSASYNEQFF. In DNA form, the CDR3 reads TGTGCCAGCAGCTCTCCCGGGGGTAGCGGGAGCGCCTCGTACAATGAGCAGTTCTTC.

J is TRBJ1-5 and V is TRBV2; TRBD1 matches at 7 bases. Per germline, CDR1 SNHLY and CDR2 FYNNEI. The trim removed 2 bases at V and 6 bases at J, leaving 13 bases unmatched. The CDR3 length is 17 residues. The CDR3 DNA sequence: TGTGCCAGCAGTGAATACTTAACAGGGGTAGGGCTTCAGCCCCAGCATTTT. Amino acid sequence: CASSEYLTGVGLQPQHF.

This chain connects TRBV5-1 to TRBJ2-4, with a possible D match to TRBD1 (7 bases). CDR1 and CDR2 from the germline V gene are SGHRS and YFSETQ. The V gene lost 4 bases and the J gene lost 4 bases, with 18 bases spanning the gap. CDR3 size: 16 residues. CDR3: CASSRTTLGQKNIQYF. Written as DNA, the CDR3 is TGCGCCAGCAGCCGGACTACCCTGGGACAGAAAAACATTCAGTACTTC. Combining the CDR3 with reference TRBV5-1 and TRBJ2-4 gives the whole variable domain KAGVTQTPRYLIKTRGQQVTLSCSPISGHRSVSWYQQTPGQGLQFLFEYFSETQRNKGNFPGRFSGRQFSNSRSEMNVSTLELGDSALYLCASSRTTLGQKNIQYFGAGTRLSVL.

The CDR3 nucleotides are TGTGCCAGCAGCTTGGTGACAGGGGTGAACACTGAAGCTTTCTTT. This codes for CASSLVTGVNTEAFF. This sequence joins TRBV5-5 and TRBJ1-1; 8 nucleotides match TRBD1. CDR1 is SGHKS, CDR2 YYEKEE, per germline (reference sequence). The CDR3 is 15 amino acids. The V gene end was trimmed by 0 bases and the J gene end by 0 bases; junction bases not matched to a gene: 1.

The rearrangement links TRBV11-2 to TRBJ1-4, with a tentative D call TRBD1 (6 bases). CDR1 SGHAT and CDR2 FQNNGV come from the germline V gene. Trimming took 0 bases from V and 5 from J, leaving 13 bases between them. There are 16 residues in the CDR3. CDR3 region: CASSLDSTGLNEKLFF. In DNA form, the CDR3 reads TGTGCCAGCAGCTTAGACTCAACAGGGTTAAATGAAAAACTGTTTTTT.

This clone was detected only a few times. V is TRBV19 and J is TRBJ1-4; a possible D gene is TRBD1 (5 bases). Germline assignment: CDR1 LNHDA and CDR2 SQIVND (reference sequence). The CDR3 totals 13 residues. V was cut by 6 bases and J by 0 bases, with 5 bases left in between. The CDR3 loop reads CASRTATNEKLFF. For the CDR3, the DNA is TGTGCCAGTAGGACAGCAACTAATGAAAAACTGTTTTTT.